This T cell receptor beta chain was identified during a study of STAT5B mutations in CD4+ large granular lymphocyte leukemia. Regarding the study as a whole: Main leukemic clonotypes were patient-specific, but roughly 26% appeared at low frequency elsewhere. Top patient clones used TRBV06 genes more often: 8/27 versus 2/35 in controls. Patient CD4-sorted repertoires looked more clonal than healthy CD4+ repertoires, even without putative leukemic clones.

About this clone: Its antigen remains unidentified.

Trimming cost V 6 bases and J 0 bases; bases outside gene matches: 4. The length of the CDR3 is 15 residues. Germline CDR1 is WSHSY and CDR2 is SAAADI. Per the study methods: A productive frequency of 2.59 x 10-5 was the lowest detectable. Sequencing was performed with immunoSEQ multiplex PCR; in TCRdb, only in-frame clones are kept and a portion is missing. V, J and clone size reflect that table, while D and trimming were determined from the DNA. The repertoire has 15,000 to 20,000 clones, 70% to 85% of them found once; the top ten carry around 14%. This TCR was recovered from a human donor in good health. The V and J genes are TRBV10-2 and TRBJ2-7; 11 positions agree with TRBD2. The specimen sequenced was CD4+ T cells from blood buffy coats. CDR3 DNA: TGCGCCAGCAGGGCCACTAGCGGGGGCTCCTACGAGCAGTACTTC. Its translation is CASRATSGGSYEQYF.